This TCR beta chain was recorded in a study of control samples from healthy donors and cancer patients. CDR3 size: 13 residues. Germline CDR1 is SGHTA and CDR2 is FQGTGA. V dropped 2 bases and J dropped 1 base, with 5 bases sitting between them. The assay was immunoSEQ multiplex PCR, and TCRdb's table has in-frame clones only and misses some. The top ten clones hold more than 1.5% of a sample with about 130,000 clones, 93% of them seen once. This TCR was sampled from a man aged 50-60 years with head and neck cancer. The chain employs TRBV7-3 and TRBJ1-1; weak D call: TRBD1 (5 bases). The specimen was PBMCs. Here the CDR3 DNA reads TGTGCCAGCAGCTTAGGACAGAACACTGAAGCTTTCTTT. Translating it yields CASSLGQNTEAFF.